Presented here are 24 T cell receptor beta chains from one specimen sequenced in a study of control samples from healthy donors and cancer patients (dated by TCRdb to 2020 to 2022). Library construction relied on the immunoSEQ multiplex PCR assay. The clones in this table, taken by TCRdb from immuneACCESS, are in-frame only. Not every clone is retained; where verified, under half of the shortfall comes from an unresolved V gene, and the cause of the rest is unknown. The sample table shows 48,000 or so clones, and over 90% are seen once. The top ten constitute 23% of the sample. Material for sequencing was PBMCs. Receptor source: a woman aged 50 to 60 with head and neck cancer.

This clone was seen only once. This chain joins TRBV11-2 and TRBJ2-1; 11 nucleotides line up with TRBD2. Trimming removed 5 bases from V and 5 bases from J; junction bases left unmatched: 5. Germline CDR1 reads SGHAT; CDR2 reads FQNNGV. CDR3 length: 15 amino acids. The CDR3 reads CASSPSGGFNNEQFF. CDR3 nucleotide sequence: TGTGCCAGCAGCCCTAGCGGGGGGTTCAACAATGAGCAGTTCTTC.

The rearrangement links TRBV5-5 to TRBJ2-1, with D uncertain. V lost 2 bases and J lost 4, with 10 bases in between. In germline, CDR1 is SGHKS, CDR2 YYEKEE (reference sequence). This CDR3 spans 14 amino acids. CDR3 DNA sequence: TGTGCCAGCAGCTTCCGGGCAACTTACAATGAGCAGTTCTTC. It codes for CASSFRATYNEQFF.

The rearrangement links TRBV18 to TRBJ1-1; D is undetermined. The CDR3 extends over 15 amino acids. Per germline, CDR1 KGHSH and CDR2 LQKENI. The germline V and J ends were trimmed by 2 bases and 2 bases, with 12 bases remaining between them. The CDR3 spells CASSPSEIPNTEAFF. CDR3 nucleotides: TGTGCCAGCTCACCATCGGAGATCCCTAACACTGAAGCTTTCTTT. Variable domain in full (rest from reference TRBV18 and TRBJ1-1): NAGVMQNPRHLVRRRGQEARLRCSPMKGHSHVYWYRQLPEEGLKFMVYLQKENIIDESGMPKERFSAEFPKEGPSILRIQQVVRGDSAAYFCASSPSEIPNTEAFFGQGTRLTVV.

This chain links TRBV2 with TRBJ2-3; 10 bases agree with TRBD1. Germline V gene data show CDR1 as SNHLY and CDR2 as FYNNEI. The trim removed 6 bases at V and 4 bases at J, leaving 7 bases unmatched. The CDR3 sequence is 15 residues long. CDR3 in DNA: TGTGCCAGCAGGAAGACAGGGGGCCCACCAGATACGCAGTATTTT. Its protein is CASRKTGGPPDTQYF.

CDR3 nucleotide sequence: TGTGCCAGCAGGTCGCAGGGGAACTATGGCTACACCTTC. The encoded protein is CASRSQGNYGYTF. V usage is TRBV12-3 or TRBV12-4 and J usage is TRBJ1-2; TRBD1 is a possible D gene (6 bases). The CDR3 contains 13 residues. V lost 6 bases to trimming and J lost 2 bases, with 10 bases between them.

The chain uses TRBV12-3 or TRBV12-4 and TRBJ1-4; D is uncertain. V dropped 4 bases and J dropped 5 bases, with 8 bases sitting between them. CDR3 length: 13 amino acids. CDR3 amino acids: CASSSALNEKLFF. The CDR3, as DNA: TGTGCCAGCAGTTCGGCATTAAATGAAAAACTGTTTTTT.

A remark on this clone: The junction and the germline gene differ at one end; a read error may be behind it. The J gene is TRBJ1-1, the V gene TRBV14; D might be TRBD1 (6 bases). The CDR3 is 12 residues long. The V gene's germline CDR1 is SGHDN and CDR2 FVKESK. CDR3 sequence: CASSQGGLGLLF. The CDR3 bases are TGTGCCAGCAGCCAGGGGGGCCTTGGTTTGCTCTTT.

The CDR3 DNA reads TGTGCCTGCACGGATTCGGCGGGCTACACCTTC. Amino acid sequence: CACTDSAGYTF. V gene TRBV30 combines with J gene TRBJ1-2, with D hard to call. CDR1 GTSNPN and CDR2 SVGIG come from the germline V gene (reference sequence). This CDR3 comprises 11 residues. Trimming removed 6 bases from V and 8 bases from J, with 13 bases in between.

CDR3 DNA sequence: TGTGCCAGCAGCGCGGGTGAAACTGAAGCTTTCTTT. It translates to CASSAGETEAFF. The V gene is TRBV4-2, the J gene TRBJ1-1; D unclear. The CDR3 loop spans 12 amino acids. The germline gives CDR1 LGHNA, CDR2 YNFKEQ. Trimming pared 5 bases from V and 5 bases from J, leaving 9 bases between.

The chain is built from TRBV2 and TRBJ2-7, with 9 bases matching TRBD1. V gave up 5 bases and J gave up 7 bases; unmatched junction bases: 18. The CDR3 is made up of 17 amino acids. The germline gives CDR1 SNHLY, CDR2 FYNNEI. CDR3 DNA: TGTGCCAGCAGTCCGGTCCCGGGACAGGGTCCTGCGGAAGAGCAGTACTTC. Its protein product is CASSPVPGQGPAEEQYF.

This clone has a single count. The chain joins TRBV5-1 to TRBJ2-3; 9 bases are a match to TRBD1. The CDR3 length is 15 residues. In germline, CDR1 is SGHRS, CDR2 YFSETQ. Trimming cost V 7 bases and J 2 bases; bases outside gene matches: 8. The CDR3 DNA reads TGCGCCAGCTTCCGCACAGGGGGCACCACAGATACGCAGTATTTT. It yields the protein CASFRTGGTTDTQYF.

This rearrangement joins TRBV4-3 to TRBJ2-7; TRBD2 aligns across 8 bases. J lost 1 base, V lost 0 bases, and 8 bases had no gene match. The V gene's germline CDR1 is LGHNA and CDR2 YSLEER. The CDR3 runs 17 residues. The CDR3, as DNA: TGCGCCAGCAGCCAAGACCTTACTAGCGGATTATCCTACGAGCAGTACTTC. The encoded protein is CASSQDLTSGLSYEQYF.

The rearrangement joins TRBV4-1 to TRBJ2-7; D is possibly TRBD2 (5 bases). The CDR3 is 15 residues long. The V and J ends lost 1 base and 6 bases respectively, with 16 bases between them. Germline-derived CDR1 and CDR2 are MGHRA and YSYEKL. The CDR3 region is CASSQGDLLGGEQYF. The CDR3 DNA follows: TGCGCCAGCAGCCAAGGAGATCTACTAGGAGGCGAGCAGTACTTC.

CDR3 nucleotide sequence: TGCGCCAGCACCCTCCCCTCCGGGGGGGCTGGGGAGCAGTTCTTC. Its translation is CASTLPSGGAGEQFF. The chain is built from TRBV5-1 and TRBJ2-1; 8 bases fit TRBD2. The CDR3 length is 15 residues. Germline CDR1 is SGHRS and CDR2 is YFSETQ. V trimming: 6 bases; J trimming: 10 bases; junction bases outside the gene matches: 15.

J is TRBJ2-7 and V is TRBV6-5; D could derive from TRBD1 or TRBD2 (6 bases each). The CDR3 length is 13 residues. Trimming pared 0 bases from V and 6 bases from J, leaving 9 bases between. Per germline, CDR1 MNHEY and CDR2 SVGAGI. The CDR3 nucleotides are TGTGCCAGCAGTTACTCTGAGGGGGGCGAGCAGTACTTC. Translation: CASSYSEGGEQYF.

V gene TRBV5-1 combines with J gene TRBJ2-3, with 10 bases lining up with TRBD2. The J segment lost 5 bases and the V segment lost 3 bases, leaving 6 bases of the junction unmatched. The CDR3 is 15 amino acids. The V gene's germline CDR1 is SGHRS and CDR2 YFSETQ. This CDR3 is CASSWGWTSGDTQYF. Here the CDR3 DNA reads TGCGCCAGCAGCTGGGGTTGGACTAGCGGAGATACGCAGTATTTT.

This clone was picked up one time. The V and J genes are TRBV9 and TRBJ1-3, with TRBD1 identical over 7 bases. V gave up 4 bases and J gave up 2 bases; unmatched junction bases: 3. The length of the CDR3 is 14 residues. In germline, CDR1 is SGDLS, CDR2 YYNGEE. CDR3 nucleotides: TGTGCCAGCAGCCCGGGACAGCCTGGAAACACCATATATTTT. Translation: CASSPGQPGNTIYF. Using reference TRBV9 and TRBJ1-3 for the parts outside the CDR3, the full variable domain is DSGVTQTPKHLITATGQRVTLRCSPRSGDLSVYWYQQSLDQGLQFLIQYYNGEERAKGNILERFSAQQFPDLHSELNLSSLELGDSALYFCASSPGQPGNTIYFGEGSWLTVV.

The chain combines TRBV4-1 with TRBJ2-2; D gene uncertain. Trimming took 0 bases from V and 6 from J, leaving 11 bases between them. Germline V gives CDR1 MGHRA, CDR2 YSYEKL. The CDR3 is made up of 15 amino acids. The CDR3 protein is CASSQEGGVPGELFF. The CDR3 bases are TGCGCCAGCAGCCAAGAGGGTGGGGTACCCGGGGAGCTGTTTTTT.

The V call is TRBV5-1, the J call TRBJ2-2; 9 bases agree with TRBD1. The CDR3 runs to 15 residues. Germline-derived CDR1 and CDR2 are SGHRS and YFSETQ. V gave up 0 bases and J gave up 4 bases; unmatched junction bases: 1. The CDR3 is CASSLGTGVTGELFF. The DNA for the CDR3 is TGCGCCAGCAGCTTGGGGACAGGGGTCACCGGGGAGCTGTTTTTT.

The chain couples TRBV12-5 to TRBJ2-1; the match to TRBD2 covers 10 bases. Trimming removed 3 bases from V and 7 bases from J; junction bases left unmatched: 3. CDR1 is LGHNT and CDR2 is FRNRAP in the germline V gene. This CDR3 has 14 residues. This CDR3 is CASGLGTSVNEQFF. Here the CDR3 DNA reads TGTGCTAGTGGTTTAGGGACTAGCGTTAATGAGCAGTTCTTC.

This sequence joins TRBV5-6 and TRBJ1-5; D possibly corresponds to TRBD1 (5 bases). Germline CDR1 and CDR2: SGHDT and YYEEEE. The CDR3 extends over 16 amino acids. The V gene lost 3 bases and the J gene lost 4 bases, with 17 bases spanning the gap. The CDR3, as DNA: TGTGCCAGCAGCTCATGGGGGGAAGTCCTAAATCAGCCCCAGCATTTT. Translating it yields CASSSWGEVLNQPQHF.

J is TRBJ2-7 and V is TRBV6-2 or TRBV6-3; D is perhaps TRBD2 (6 bases). Germline V gives CDR1 MNHEY, CDR2 SVGEGT. With 0 bases removed from V and 5 bases from J, the gap between germline ends came to 14 bases. CDR3 length equals 15 residues. The CDR3 region is CASSYSFTWEDEQYF. CDR3 DNA: TGTGCCAGCAGTTACTCGTTCACGTGGGAGGACGAGCAGTACTTC.

About this clone itself: The CDR3 end shows no conserved phenylalanine or tryptophan, and so a read error is likely. J is TRBJ2-7 and V is TRBV9; D remains ambiguous. The length of the CDR3 is 16 residues. The germline V gene encodes CDR1 SGDLS and CDR2 YYNGEE. Trimming left V 0 bases short and J 3 bases short, with 16 bases between. CDR3 residues: CASSVEVGSTYYEQYL. CDR3 sequence (DNA): TGTGCCAGCAGCGTAGAGGTAGGGTCCACATACTACGAGCAGTACCTC.

J is TRBJ1-2 and V is TRBV25-1; maybe TRBD1 (5 bases). Germline V gene lookup returns CDR1 MGHDK and CDR2 SYGVNS. CDR3 size: 12 residues. Between the trimmed V and J ends, which lost 5 bases and 6 bases, there was a span of 10 bases. The CDR3 DNA sequence: TGTGCCAGCAGTCTGGGGGTACATGGCTACACCTTC. Encoded protein: CASSLGVHGYTF.